The next 29 T cell receptor beta chains were all read from a single sample in a study of CD8+ T cells in alopecia areata (dated by TCRdb to 2016 to 2019). In the paper's terms, the time point label means: baseline before oral tofacitinib. Libraries were built with the immunoSEQ multiplex PCR assay. RNA was extracted from all samples and reverse transcribed into cDNA, which served as template for TCR sequencing. The table was pulled from immuneACCESS by TCRdb, which kept in-frame rearrangements only. Such tables lose some clones; where checked, under half of the loss comes from unresolved V genes, and the rest has no known cause. The sample table lists approximately 180,000 clones, approximately 62% of them with a count of one. The top ten constitute approximately 1.7% of the sample. The sample in question was CD4+ T cells sorted from blood, obtained at week 0. Receptors were obtained from a human donor with alopecia areata.

Written as DNA, the CDR3 is TGCGCCAGCAGCCAAGAAGTACAGCCAGATACGCAGTATTTT. Its translation: CASSQEVQPDTQYF. The V gene is TRBV4-3, the J gene TRBJ2-3; D not resolved. The CDR3 has 14 residues. Trimming shortened V by 0 bases and J by 4 bases, and 8 bases separated the two germline ends. The V gene's germline CDR1 is LGHNA and CDR2 YSLEER.

This clone was observed a few times. The rearrangement joins TRBV29-1 to TRBJ2-6; D not certain. The ends were cut back, 4 bases at V and 4 bases at J, with 5 bases in the middle. This CDR3 spans 12 amino acids. Per germline, CDR1 SQVTM and CDR2 ANQGSEA. The CDR3 region has the DNA TGCAGCGTTGGGAGAGGGGCCAACGTCCTGACTTTC. Amino acids: CSVGRGANVLTF.

This clone was observed a few times. The CDR3 nucleotides are TGTGCCAGCTCACCTAGACAGGGAGGAGACTATGGCTACACCTTC. Encoded protein: CASSPRQGGDYGYTF. The chain recombines TRBV18 with TRBJ1-2, with 7 bases aligning to TRBD1. With 3 bases clipped from V and 3 bases from J, the junction kept 7 bases outside the gene matches. This CDR3 is built from 15 residues. Germline assignment: CDR1 KGHSH and CDR2 LQKENI.

The rearrangement joins TRBV5-1 to TRBJ1-1; 7 nucleotides match TRBD1. Losses at the gene ends were 5 bases for V and 4 bases for J; bases not matched to a gene: 17. Germline-derived CDR1 and CDR2 are SGHRS and YFSETQ. This CDR3 comprises 17 residues. The CDR3 DNA sequence: TGCGCCAGCAGTTTAGGCGCGGGGACAGCCAAAGGCACTGAAGCTTTCTTT. Amino acid sequence: CASSLGAGTAKGTEAFF.

The CDR3, as DNA: TGCGCCAGCAGCTCGCAGGGAGTCGGGACTGAAGCTTTCTTT. As protein: CASSSQGVGTEAFF. The chain is built from TRBV5-1 and TRBJ1-1, with a tentative D call TRBD1 (5 bases). The V and J ends lost 3 bases and 5 bases respectively, with 14 bases between them. Germline CDR1 and CDR2: SGHRS and YFSETQ. The CDR3 is 14 residues long.

V and J are TRBV30 and TRBJ2-5; D is ambiguous. The CDR3 runs 18 residues. In germline, CDR1 is GTSNPN, CDR2 SVGIG (reference sequence). With 0 bases removed from V and 5 bases from J, the gap between germline ends came to 25 bases. The CDR3 spells CAWSVGINTELFWETQYF. The CDR3 bases are TGTGCCTGGAGTGTCGGAATCAACACGGAATTGTTTTGGGAGACCCAGTACTTC.

This clone was seen more than once but under ten times. The rearrangement links TRBV29-1 to TRBJ2-7; D may be TRBD1 (8 bases). CDR1 and CDR2 from the germline V gene are SQVTM and ANQGSEA. The CDR3 totals 12 residues. V shed 7 bases and J shed 6 bases, with 16 bases lying between them. As DNA, the CDR3 is TGCAGCGGGGGGACAGGCGGGAGCGAGCAGTACTTC. Protein product: CSGGTGGSEQYF.

This chain uses TRBV29-1 with TRBJ2-3; D is ambiguous. Between the trimmed V and J ends, which lost 3 bases and 9 bases, there was a span of 16 bases. This CDR3 region has 13 residues. Germline V gene data show CDR1 as SQVTM and CDR2 as ANQGSEA. The CDR3 DNA reads TGCAGCGTTGACGGGCTAGTTCAAAGAACGCAGTATTTT. This sequence encodes CSVDGLVQRTQYF.

The chain employs TRBV7-6 and TRBJ2-7, with 7 positions matching TRBD2. V lost 3 bases to trimming and J lost 5 bases; unmatched junction nucleotides: 4. This CDR3 is 13 amino acids long. Germline CDR1 SGHVS, CDR2 FNYEAQ. The CDR3 reads CASSLGLADEQYF. The CDR3 DNA reads TGTGCCAGCAGCTTGGGCCTAGCGGACGAGCAGTACTTC.

This sequence joins TRBV18 and TRBJ2-7; 9 bases agree with TRBD1. The length of the CDR3 is 14 residues. Germline-derived CDR1 and CDR2 are KGHSH and LQKENI. The ends lost 2 bases at V and 7 bases at J; junction bases unmatched: 6. DNA for the CDR3: TGTGCCAGCTCACCAAACAGGGGGCAGGAGGAGCAGTACTTC. The encoded protein is CASSPNRGQEEQYF.

The chain has TRBV20-1 and TRBJ1-1; unclear D gene. From germline, CDR1 is DFQATT and CDR2 SNEGSKA (reference sequence). V was trimmed by 6 bases and J by 1 base, leaving 6 bases between them. The CDR3 totals 11 residues. In DNA form, the CDR3 reads TGCAGTGCGATGAAGAACACTGAAGCTTTCTTT. It encodes CSAMKNTEAFF.

This clone was counted a single time. V and J are TRBV30 and TRBJ2-3, with D possibly being TRBD1 (6 bases). The length of the CDR3 is 14 residues. V lost 3 bases to trimming and J lost 0 bases, with 10 bases between them. CDR1 is GTSNPN, CDR2 SVGIG, per germline (reference sequence). CDR3 DNA: TGTGCCTGGAGCCTGGGGGCTAGCACAGATACGCAGTATTTT. Protein: CAWSLGASTDTQYF.

The chain employs TRBV27 and TRBJ2-3, with TRBD2 identical over 7 bases. Germline-derived CDR1 and CDR2 are MNHEY and SMNVEV (reference sequence). Trimming removed 3 bases from V and 8 bases from J; junction bases left unmatched: 2. The CDR3 is 12 amino acids. This CDR3 is CASSFWGGTQYF. In DNA, the CDR3 is TGTGCCAGCAGTTTTTGGGGGGGTACGCAGTATTTT.

The chain is built from TRBV9 and TRBJ2-3; D is possibly TRBD1 or TRBD2 (5 bases each). The V and J ends lost 3 bases and 5 bases respectively, with 25 bases between them. This CDR3 contains 18 residues. From germline, CDR1 is SGDLS and CDR2 YYNGEE. The CDR3, as DNA: TGTGCCAGCAGCGCGAACCCCGGGGCCAACGCGGCACGAGATACGCAGTATTTT. Translation: CASSANPGANAARDTQYF.

This chain uses TRBV30 with TRBJ1-2; D is ambiguous. Trimming pared 0 bases from V and 5 bases from J, leaving 10 bases between. The CDR3 contains 13 residues. Germline-derived CDR1 and CDR2 are GTSNPN and SVGIG (reference sequence). The CDR3 nucleotides read TGTGCCTGGAGTGTACGAACGACTTATGGCTACACCTTC. This gives the protein CAWSVRTTYGYTF. Variable domain in full (rest from reference TRBV30 and TRBJ1-2): SQTIHQWPATLVQPVGSPLSLECTVEGTSNPNLYWYRQAAGRGLQLLFYSVGIGQISSEVPQNLSASRPQDRQFILSSKKLLLSDSGFYLCAWSVRTTYGYTFGSGTRLTVV.

The chain recombines TRBV28 with TRBJ1-2; the D gene is possibly TRBD1 (5 bases). The germline V and J ends were trimmed by 2 bases and 11 bases, with 18 bases remaining between them. The CDR3 is 14 amino acids. CDR1 is MDHEN, CDR2 SYDVKM, per germline. CDR3: CASSLGPGTAHYTF. As DNA, the CDR3 is TGTGCCAGCAGTTTAGGTCCGGGGACGGCTCATTACACCTTC.

This chain uses TRBV30 with TRBJ1-1, with D possibly TRBD1 on 5 matching bases. V was trimmed by 8 bases and J by 3 bases, leaving 22 bases between them. The germline V gene has CDR1 GTSNPN and CDR2 SVGIG (reference sequence). The CDR3 sequence is 15 residues long. The CDR3 loop is CASTLRESQDTEAFF. The CDR3 region has the DNA TGTGCCAGCACCCTCAGGGAAAGTCAGGACACTGAAGCTTTCTTT.

The V gene is TRBV13, the J gene TRBJ1-2; 7 nucleotides line up with TRBD1. The CDR3 runs to 14 residues. Trimming removed 3 bases from V and 5 bases from J; junction bases left unmatched: 6. Germline V lookup: CDR1 PRHDT, CDR2 FYEKMQ (reference sequence). The CDR3 DNA reads as TGTGCCAGCAGCTTCGGACAGGAACGGTATGGCTACACCTTC. Amino acid sequence: CASSFGQERYGYTF.

CDR3 in amino acids: CSVEAEAVGYTF. The CDR3 bases are TGCAGCGTTGAGGCGGAAGCGGTTGGCTACACCTTC. The gene calls are TRBV29-1 and TRBJ1-2, with D unclear. The V end was cut by 3 bases, the J end by 7 bases, with 12 bases between. This CDR3 has 12 amino acids. The germline CDR1 and CDR2 sequences are SQVTM and ANQGSEA.

The chain employs TRBV5-1 and TRBJ2-2; D is unclear. Germline loops: CDR1 SGHRS, CDR2 YFSETQ. The CDR3 is made up of 16 amino acids. V shed 4 bases and J shed 0 bases, with 13 bases lying between them. CDR3 coding DNA: TGCGCCAGCAGCCGAACCGCAGAGACGAACACCGGGGAGCTGTTTTTT. The encoded protein is CASSRTAETNTGELFF.

V gene TRBV29-1 combines with J gene TRBJ2-7; 11 bases are shared with TRBD1. Germline CDR1 reads SQVTM; CDR2 reads ANQGSEA. This CDR3 contains 15 residues. J lost 3 bases, V lost 5 bases, and 9 bases had no gene match. This CDR3 is CSVCTSGTGGYEQYF. The CDR3 DNA reads as TGCAGCGTTTGCACTTCCGGGACAGGGGGCTACGAGCAGTACTTC.

V usage is TRBV20-1 and J usage is TRBJ1-4; D is ambiguous. The DNA end favors TRBJ2-2, so the J call may be wrong. CDR1 DFQATT and CDR2 SNEGSKA come from the germline V gene (reference sequence). The CDR3 contains 11 residues. CDR3 in amino acids: CSAKTQRELFF. Written as DNA, the CDR3 is TGCAGTGCTAAGACCCAAAGGGAGCTGTTTTTT.

J is TRBJ2-6 and V is TRBV5-1; no clear D. This CDR3 comprises 15 residues. Germline CDR1 is SGHRS and CDR2 is YFSETQ. Trimming left V 0 bases short and J 4 bases short, with 8 bases between. Here the CDR3 reads CASSLVGPGANVLTF. The CDR3 DNA is TGCGCCAGCAGCTTGGTAGGTCCCGGGGCCAACGTCCTGACTTTC. The complete variable domain, with remaining parts taken from reference TRBV5-1 and TRBJ2-6, reads KAGVTQTPRYLIKTRGQQVTLSCSPISGHRSVSWYQQTPGQGLQFLFEYFSETQRNKGNFPGRFSGRQFSNSRSEMNVSTLELGDSALYLCASSLVGPGANVLTFGAGSRLTVL.

The chain combines TRBV29-1 with TRBJ2-7, with D tentatively TRBD1 (6 bases). The CDR3 spans 13 residues. The V and J ends lost 2 bases and 2 bases respectively, with 10 bases between them. In germline, CDR1 is SQVTM, CDR2 ANQGSEA. The CDR3 DNA reads as TGCAGCGTTGAAAAGGACAGTACCTACGAGCAGTACTTC. Translating it yields CSVEKDSTYEQYF.

The chain recombines TRBV7-3 with TRBJ2-2; weak D call: TRBD2 (5 bases). Trimming left V 2 bases short and J 7 bases short, with 8 bases between. The germline CDR1 and CDR2 sequences are SGHTA and FQGTGA. The CDR3 loop spans 13 amino acids. The CDR3 region has the DNA TGTGCCAGCAGCTTAGGTGCGGGCGGGGAGCTGTTTTTT. Translation gives CASSLGAGGELFF.

This clone was observed a handful of times. The genes are TRBV5-6 and TRBJ2-1, with D possibly being TRBD2 (7 bases). The CDR3 loop spans 18 amino acids. CDR1 is SGHDT, CDR2 YYEEEE, per germline. Deletions cut 1 base from V and 0 bases from J, with 17 bases between. The DNA of the CDR3 is TGTGCCAGCAGCTTGATTGCGGGGGCTTATAGCTCCTACAATGAGCAGTTCTTC. Protein product: CASSLIAGAYSSYNEQFF.

This sequence joins TRBV2 and TRBJ2-2, with 14 bases that match TRBD2. The V and J ends lost 7 bases and 4 bases, in that order; junction bases with no gene match: 5. The CDR3 contains 16 residues. The germline V gene has CDR1 SNHLY and CDR2 FYNNEI. CDR3 in DNA: TGTGCCAGCACCATCGGACTAGCGGGGGGCACCGGGGAGCTGTTTTTT. This translates into CASTIGLAGGTGELFF. The variable domain in full, completed from reference TRBV2 and TRBJ2-2, reads EPEVTQTPSHQVTQMGQEVILRCVPISNHLYFYWYRQILGQKVEFLVSFYNNEISEKSEIFDDQFSVERPDGSNFTLKIRSTKLEDSAMYFCASTIGLAGGTGELFFGEGSRLTVL.

The chain links TRBV5-1 to TRBJ1-2, with no clear D. The CDR3 totals 14 residues. Germline CDR1 SGHRS, CDR2 YFSETQ. Trimming took off 0 bases at V and 0 bases at J, with 6 bases between the two ends. CDR3 nucleotide sequence: TGCGCCAGCAGCTTGGACAGAGCTAACTATGGCTACACCTTC. It is translated as CASSLDRANYGYTF.

This clone has a single count. The chain recombines TRBV7-2 with TRBJ1-1; TRBD1 aligns across 7 bases. Unmatched junction bases numbered 4, after V lost 3 bases and J lost 0 bases. Per the germline V gene, CDR1 is SGHTA and CDR2 is FQGNSA. CDR3 size: 15 residues. CDR3 nucleotides: TGTGCCAGCAGCTTGCAGGGGGGCATGAACACTGAAGCTTTCTTT. It yields the protein CASSLQGGMNTEAFF. The full variable domain, with the rest looked up from reference TRBV7-2 and TRBJ1-1, is GAGVSQSPSNKVTEKGKDVELRCDPISGHTALYWYRQSLGQGLEFLIYFQGNSAPDKSGLPSDRFSAERTGGSVSTLTIQRTQQEDSAVYLCASSLQGGMNTEAFFGQGTRLTVV.